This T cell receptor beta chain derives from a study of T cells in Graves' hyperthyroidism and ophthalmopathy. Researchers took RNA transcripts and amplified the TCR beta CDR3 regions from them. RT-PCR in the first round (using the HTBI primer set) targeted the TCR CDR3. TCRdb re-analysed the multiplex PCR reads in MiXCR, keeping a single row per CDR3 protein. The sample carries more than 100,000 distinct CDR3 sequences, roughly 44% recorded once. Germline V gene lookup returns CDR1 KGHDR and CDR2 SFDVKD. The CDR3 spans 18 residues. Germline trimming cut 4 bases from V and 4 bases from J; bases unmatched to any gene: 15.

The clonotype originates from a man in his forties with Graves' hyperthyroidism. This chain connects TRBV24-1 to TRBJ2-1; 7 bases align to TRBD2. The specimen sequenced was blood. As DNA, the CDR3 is TGTGCCACCAGTGAACCTGGACGGGGGAGGGCCGGTTACAATGAGCAGTTCTTC. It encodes CATSEPGRGRAGYNEQFF.